The 20 T cell receptor beta chains reported below all come from one sample, sequenced in a study of blood T cells in healthy people across ages. A second PCR of about 7 to 12 cycles used a sample-barcoded 5' primer and a J-beta primer mix. TCRdb called the 5' RACE reads again in MiXCR, with one record for every CDR3 protein. The table lists some 640,000 distinct CDR3 sequences, about 52% of them singletons, with 30% to 40% in the top ten. Specimen: blood. These receptors were collected from a woman in her sixties in good health.

Written as DNA, the CDR3 is TGCGCCAGCAGCTTGGCCGGGAAGGTAGTGGACGAGCAGTACTTC. Its translation is CASSLAGKVVDEQYF. This sequence joins TRBV5-1 and TRBJ2-7; weak D call: TRBD2 (5 bases). V lost 0 bases and J 5 bases, leaving 15 bases between the germline ends. Germline values: CDR1 SGHRS, CDR2 YFSETQ. CDR3 length: 15 amino acids.

This clonotype was observed a handful of times. The CDR3 bases are TGTGCCAGCAGCCCAAGATGGACTAGCGGGAACACAGATACGCAGTATTTT. Translating it yields CASSPRWTSGNTDTQYF. The gene calls are TRBV7-2 and TRBJ2-3, with TRBD2 matching over 12 bases. This CDR3 has 17 amino acids. Trimming at V came to 5 bases and at J to 2 bases, leaving 8 bases not matched to a gene. Germline lookup yields CDR1 SGHTA and CDR2 FQGNSA.

This clonotype has a handful of counts. The chain combines TRBV7-9 with TRBJ2-1; TRBD2 aligns across 10 bases. The J segment lost 6 bases and the V segment lost 5 bases, leaving 7 bases of the junction unmatched. This CDR3 has 15 amino acids. In germline, CDR1 is SEHNR, CDR2 FQNEAQ (reference sequence). CDR3 DNA: TGTGCCAGCAGCGCTAGCGGGAGCCAGGGCAATGAGCAGTTCTTC. It encodes CASSASGSQGNEQFF.

The chain joins TRBV7-3 to TRBJ2-2; 10 nucleotides match TRBD2. V was pared by 4 bases and J by 5 bases, with 7 bases of the junction left unmatched. Germline V gives CDR1 SGHTA, CDR2 FQGTGA. There are 16 residues in the CDR3. The CDR3 spells CASSSGLARGTGELFF. For the CDR3, the DNA is TGTGCCAGCAGCTCGGGACTAGCGAGGGGGACCGGGGAGCTGTTTTTT.

This chain links TRBV20-1 with TRBJ2-1, with 9 bases identical to TRBD2. The J call may be wrong; the DNA end is better matched by TRBJ2-7. Germline V lookup: CDR1 DFQATT, CDR2 SNEGSKA (reference sequence). This CDR3 spans 17 amino acids. CDR3 coding DNA: TGCAGTGCTAGAGTTTCTAGCGGGAAACCCTCCTACAATGAGCAGTACTTC. Protein product: CSARVSSGKPSYNEQYF.

The chain has TRBV2 and TRBJ1-5, with 11 bases fitting TRBD1. The CDR3 has 15 residues. The V and J ends lost 6 bases and 6 bases, in that order; junction bases with no gene match: 7. The V gene's germline CDR1 is SNHLY and CDR2 FYNNEI. DNA for the CDR3: TGTGCCAGCAGGAACGGACAGGGGGCGGCTCAGCCCCAGCATTTT. Translating it yields CASRNGQGAAQPQHF.

This clonotype was seen more than once but under ten times. The gene calls are TRBV4-2 and TRBJ1-1; TRBD1 might be the D (5 bases). Trimming left V 3 bases short and J 4 bases short, with 21 bases between. The length of the CDR3 is 17 residues. Germline CDR1 is LGHNA and CDR2 is YNFKEQ. CDR3: CASSHPKGWGSFTEAFF. The CDR3 nucleotides read TGTGCCAGCAGCCACCCCAAGGGGTGGGGGAGTTTCACTGAAGCTTTCTTT.

The chain carries TRBV28 and TRBJ2-7; TRBD2 matches 8 bases. CDR1 is MDHEN, CDR2 SYDVKM, per germline. Trimming at V came to 0 bases and at J to 4 bases, leaving 5 bases not matched to a gene. This CDR3 has 15 amino acids. In nucleotides, the CDR3 is TGTGCCAGCAGTTTATGGGCGGGAGGCGTGTACGAGCAGTACTTC. Amino acids: CASSLWAGGVYEQYF.

The table lists this clonotype with a few counts. The chain has TRBV6-6 and TRBJ2-7, with 12 bases aligning to TRBD1. CDR3 length equals 17 residues. CDR1 is MNHNY and CDR2 is SVGAGI in the germline V gene (reference sequence). V lost 8 bases to trimming and J lost 1 base; unmatched junction nucleotides: 12. The CDR3: CASSGQGAGEGSYEQYF. CDR3 in DNA: TGTGCCAGCTCGGGACAGGGGGCGGGGGAGGGGTCCTACGAGCAGTACTTC.

The J gene is TRBJ2-3, the V gene TRBV20-1, with D unclear. CDR1 is DFQATT, CDR2 SNEGSKA, per germline (reference sequence). CDR3 length equals 13 residues. The V gene lost 5 bases and the J gene lost 0 bases, with 9 bases spanning the gap. In nucleotides, the CDR3 is TGCAGTGCTGTAGACACAAGCACAGATACGCAGTATTTT. This encodes CSAVDTSTDTQYF.

The genes are TRBV6-5 and TRBJ1-1; unclear D gene. The V and J ends lost 0 bases and 6 bases respectively, with 8 bases between them. Germline V CDR1 and CDR2: MNHEY, SVGAGI. The CDR3 is 13 amino acids. CDR3: CASSYSPGAEAFF. The CDR3 DNA sequence: TGTGCCAGCAGTTACTCGCCGGGAGCTGAAGCTTTCTTT.

This clonotype was seen only a few times. V gene TRBV20-1 combines with J gene TRBJ2-7; 8 bases are shared with TRBD2. CDR1 and CDR2 (germline): DFQATT, SNEGSKA (reference sequence). The length of the CDR3 is 13 residues. V trimming: 6 bases; J trimming: 4 bases; junction bases outside the gene matches: 8. The CDR3 is CSAPGTRGYEQYF. CDR3 sequence (DNA): TGCAGTGCACCCGGGACTAGGGGTTACGAGCAGTACTTC.

The chain is built from TRBV15 and TRBJ2-7; a possible D gene is TRBD2 (5 bases). The CDR3 spans 15 residues. The ends were cut back, 0 bases at V and 6 bases at J, with 15 bases in the middle. CDR1 and CDR2 from the germline V gene are LNHNV and YYDKDF (reference sequence). The CDR3 sequence is CATSRDRTRGSEQYF. CDR3 coding DNA: TGTGCCACCAGCAGAGATAGAACCCGCGGGTCCGAGCAGTACTTC.

A few counts support this clonotype. The genes are TRBV5-1 and TRBJ2-1, with 7 bases fitting TRBD2. The CDR3 consists of 13 residues. Trimming removed 7 bases from V and 6 bases from J; junction bases left unmatched: 7. Germline V gene sequence: CDR1 SGHRS, CDR2 YFSETQ. The CDR3 loop reads CASQGAGFNEQFF. The CDR3 nucleotides read TGCGCCAGCCAGGGAGCGGGATTCAATGAGCAGTTCTTC.

V usage is TRBV6-1 and J usage is TRBJ2-5; maybe TRBD1 (5 bases). The J call may be wrong; the DNA end is better matched by TRBJ2-7. CDR1 is MNHNS and CDR2 is SASEGT in the germline V gene. The CDR3 runs 13 residues. This chain's CDR3 is CASGNPRQYEQYF. DNA of the CDR3: TGTGCCAGCGGTAACCCGAGACAGTACGAGCAGTACTTC.

The chain couples TRBV29-1 to TRBJ1-4, with D possibly being TRBD1 (6 bases). The germline V and J ends were trimmed by 7 bases and 8 bases, with 14 bases remaining between them. Germline lookup yields CDR1 SQVTM and CDR2 ANQGSEA. The CDR3 covers 12 residues. The CDR3 DNA reads TGCAGCGGCGGGGGGGGCCAGGAAAAACTGTTTTTT. It is translated as CSGGGGQEKLFF.

The gene calls are TRBV12-3 or TRBV12-4 and TRBJ1-1, with 7 bases aligning to TRBD1. The length of the CDR3 is 15 residues. V shed 1 base and J 3 bases; nucleotides not matched to a gene: 5. CDR3: CASSLVPGGYTEAFF. DNA of the CDR3: TGTGCCAGCAGTTTAGTCCCAGGGGGGTACACTGAAGCTTTCTTT.

The V and J genes are TRBV11-2 and TRBJ2-7; D is unresolved. V lost 6 bases and J lost 7, with 16 bases in between. CDR1 and CDR2 (germline): SGHAT, FQNNGV. This CDR3 comprises 13 residues. CDR3: CASSPFHGGEQYF. CDR3 sequence (DNA): TGTGCCAGCAGTCCCTTCCATGGTGGGGAGCAGTACTTC.

The chain employs TRBV18 and TRBJ2-3, with TRBD2 as a possible D gene (6 bases). V shed 3 bases and J shed 2 bases, with 12 bases lying between them. The V gene's germline CDR1 is KGHSH and CDR2 LQKENI. CDR3 length equals 15 residues. CDR3 bases: TGTGCCAGCTCACCGAATCTAGCGTCCACAGATACGCAGTATTTT. Protein: CASSPNLASTDTQYF. The whole variable domain, filled in from reference TRBV18 and TRBJ2-3, reads NAGVMQNPRHLVRRRGQEARLRCSPMKGHSHVYWYRQLPEEGLKFMVYLQKENIIDESGMPKERFSAEFPKEGPSILRIQQVVRGDSAAYFCASSPNLASTDTQYFGPGTRLTVL.

This clonotype was detected a few times. This chain connects TRBV7-2 to TRBJ2-6; D gene uncertain. The germline gives CDR1 SGHTA, CDR2 FQGNSA. Trimming removed 5 bases from V and 0 bases from J, with 11 bases in between. This CDR3 region has 16 residues. This chain's CDR3 is CASSPQTVSGANVLTF. CDR3 sequence (DNA): TGTGCCAGCAGCCCACAGACGGTCTCTGGGGCCAACGTCCTGACTTTC.